The clone carrying this T cell receptor beta chain was seen only once. Its antigen is currently unknown. Researchers report immunoSEQ v3.0 was run at survey level. TCRdb's copy holds only in-frame clones and misses some; the assay was immunoSEQ multiplex PCR. This sample has approximately 22,000 clones, with 84% found just once. This sample stems from a study of long-term antiretroviral therapy in people with HIV. The wider study: The oldest specimens predate the 2015 immediate-ART recommendation by about a decade.

V shed 7 bases and J shed 0 bases, with 14 bases lying between them. Looked up from germline, CDR1 is SGHTS and CDR2 is YDEGEE. This CDR3 region has 15 residues. Points from the study as a whole: Blood was collected between the mid-2000s and the late 2010s, possibly under older ART regimens. In samples taken after ART, diversity increased but remained below transplant donor control levels. The repertoire was dominated at all time points by clones expanded before ART.

V is TRBV5-8 and J is TRBJ2-1; D is ambiguous. The sequence was collected from a man over 45 with HIV. The source was unsorted PBMCs, collected 3 years after starting antiretroviral therapy. The CDR3 DNA reads as TGTGCCAGCTCCCACGTGAGGAGCTCCTACAATGAGCAGTTCTTC. It yields the protein CASSHVRSSYNEQFF.